The entry that follows covers one T cell receptor (beta chain) sequence. Source study methods: Reference gene primer amplification yielded estimated nucleated cell counts. The method was immunoSEQ multiplex PCR; TCRdb's version includes in-frame clones alone and lacks a portion of them. V and J calls and clone size are given by that table; D and trimming were obtained from the DNA. Among 200,000 to 250,000 clones, 75% to 85% were seen once, and the ten largest hold over 3.5%. The data belong to a study of blood T cell repertoires in COVID-19. Whole-study context: T cells, B-cell-depleted T cells, or PBMCs supplied cDNA or gDNA.

Germline assignment: CDR1 SGHVS and CDR2 FNYEAQ. V was pared by 5 bases and J by 2 bases, with 18 bases between. CDR3 length equals 16 residues. This TCR derives from a woman aged 70-85 years with acute or convalescent COVID-19. Sequencing used peripheral blood. V gene TRBV7-6 combines with J gene TRBJ2-5; D perhaps matches TRBD1 (6 bases). The CDR3 DNA sequence: TGTGCCAGCAGCGCTACAGGGTTGGGGGTACAAGAGACCCAGTACTTC. It yields the protein CASSATGLGVQETQYF. The full variable domain, rest sourced from reference TRBV7-6 and TRBJ2-5, is GAGVSQSPRYKVTKRGQDVALRCDPISGHVSLYWYRQALGQGPEFLTYFNYEAQQDKSGLPNDRFSAERPEGSISTLTIQRTEQRDSAMYRCASSATGLGVQETQYFGPGTRLLVL.